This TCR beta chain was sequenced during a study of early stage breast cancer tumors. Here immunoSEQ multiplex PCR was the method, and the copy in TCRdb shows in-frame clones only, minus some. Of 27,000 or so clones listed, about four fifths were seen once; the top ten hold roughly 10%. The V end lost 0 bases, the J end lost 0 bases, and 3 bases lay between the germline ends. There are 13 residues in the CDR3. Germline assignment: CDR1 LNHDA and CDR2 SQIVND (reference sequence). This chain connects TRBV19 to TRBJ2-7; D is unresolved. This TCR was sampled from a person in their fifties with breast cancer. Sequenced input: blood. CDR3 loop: CASSIDNSYEQYF. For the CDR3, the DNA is TGTGCCAGTAGTATAGACAACTCCTACGAGCAGTACTTC.